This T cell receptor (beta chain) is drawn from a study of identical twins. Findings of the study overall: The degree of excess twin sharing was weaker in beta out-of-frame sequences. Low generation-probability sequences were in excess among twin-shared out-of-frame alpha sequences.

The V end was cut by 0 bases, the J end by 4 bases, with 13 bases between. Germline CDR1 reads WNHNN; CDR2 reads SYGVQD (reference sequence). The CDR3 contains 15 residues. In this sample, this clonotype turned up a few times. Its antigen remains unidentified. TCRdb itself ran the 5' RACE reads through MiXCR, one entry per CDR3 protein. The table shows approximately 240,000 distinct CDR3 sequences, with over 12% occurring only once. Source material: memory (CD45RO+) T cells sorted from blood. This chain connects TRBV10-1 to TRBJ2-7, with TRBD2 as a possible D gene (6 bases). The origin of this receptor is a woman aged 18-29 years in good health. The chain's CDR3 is CASSESVAASYEQYF. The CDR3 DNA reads TGCGCCAGCAGTGAGTCGGTAGCGGCCTCGTACGAGCAGTACTTC.